This entry concerns a single T cell receptor (beta chain). Methods used by the authors: Amplification of reference gene primers provided the estimated nucleated cell counts. TCRdb's table, derived via immunoSEQ multiplex PCR, lists solely in-frame clones and lacks some. The DNA gave D and trimming, while V, J and clone size come from that table. The table shows 380,000 or so clones, with 89% occurring only once. The sample comes from a study of blood T cell repertoires in COVID-19. The overall study: The samples span acute and convalescent COVID-19 from the United States, Italy and Spain. PBMCs, B-cell-depleted T cells, or T cells were the source of the cDNA or gDNA that made up the material.

V was clipped by 4 bases and J by 4 bases, with 13 bases between them. The CDR3 is made up of 15 amino acids. The germline gives CDR1 KGHDR, CDR2 SFDVKD. What was sequenced was peripheral blood. This rearrangement joins TRBV24-1 to TRBJ2-1; D remains ambiguous. This receptor was obtained from a man in his forties with acute or convalescent COVID-19. The CDR3 protein is CATSDSTVRYNEQFF. The CDR3 nucleotides read TGTGCCACCAGTGACTCTACAGTCAGGTACAATGAGCAGTTCTTC.